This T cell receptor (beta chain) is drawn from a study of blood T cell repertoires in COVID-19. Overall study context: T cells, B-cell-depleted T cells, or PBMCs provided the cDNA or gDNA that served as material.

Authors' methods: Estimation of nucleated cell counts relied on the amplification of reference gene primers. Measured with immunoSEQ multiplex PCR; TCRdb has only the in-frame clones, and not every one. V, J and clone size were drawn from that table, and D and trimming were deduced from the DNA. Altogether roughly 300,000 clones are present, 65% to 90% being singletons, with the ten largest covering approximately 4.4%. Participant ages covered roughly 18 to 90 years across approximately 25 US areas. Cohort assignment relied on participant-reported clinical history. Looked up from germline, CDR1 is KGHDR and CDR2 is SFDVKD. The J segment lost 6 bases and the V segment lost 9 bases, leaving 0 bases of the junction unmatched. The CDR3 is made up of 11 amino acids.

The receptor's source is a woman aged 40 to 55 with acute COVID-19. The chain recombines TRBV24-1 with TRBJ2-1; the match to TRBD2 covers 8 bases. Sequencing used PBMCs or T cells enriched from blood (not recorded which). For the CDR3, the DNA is TGTGCCACCGGGACTAGCAATGAGCAGTTCTTC. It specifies CATGTSNEQFF.